This T cell receptor (beta chain) was captured in a study of siplizumab effects on memory and regulatory T cells (dated by TCRdb to between 2018 and 2021). About the study as a whole: The study looked at the effect of siplizumab, an anti-CD2 antibody, on alloreactive T-cell subsets in allogeneic mixed lymphocyte reactions made from human PBMCs. The full study reports these points: Because sequences below about 10^-5 frequency were poorly captured, only a minor fraction of alloreactive clones could be mapped to unstimulated subsets. Among mappable alloreactive CD4+ clones, an average Treg-derived fraction of 68.8% was observed with siplizumab, compared with roughly 25% in control reactions. No functional confirmation was obtained for the suppressive function of proliferating Tregs from siplizumab cultures. The cumulative frequency of alloreactive sequences traceable to unstimulated CD4+ memory T cells was significantly reduced by siplizumab. A naive or memory phenotype could not be assigned to roughly 80-95% of proliferating CD4+ or CD8+ clones. Greater diversity appeared to be present in unstimulated naive T cells than in memory T cells, and a substantial contribution to the alloresponse seemed to be made by naive cells.

The library relied on the immunoSEQ multiplex PCR assay. The deep sequencing platform assayed about 10^5 TCR templates per sample. Genomic DNA extracted from sorted T cells was used for TCRbeta CDR3 sequencing. From the authors' description of their analysis: Clonal analysis of TCRbeta CDR3 data was done in the R programming language. Unstimulated samples were compared with post-reaction CFSE-low samples to define alloreactive CD4+ and CD8+ clones. Regulatory or non-regulatory origin of alloreactive CD4+ clones was assigned by matching sequences to the sorted unstimulated Treg and non-Treg repertoires. The table was pulled from immuneACCESS by TCRdb, which kept in-frame rearrangements only. Such tables lose some clones; where checked, under half of the loss comes from unresolved V genes, and the rest has no known cause. That table furnishes V, J and clone size, whereas the DNA furnished D and trimming. The sample has about 100,000 clones on record, around 95% of them singletons. Of the sample, roughly 0.6% is held by the ten largest clones.

TCRbeta CDR3 sequencing was performed on sorted unstimulated T cells and on proliferating T cells recovered from mixed lymphocyte reactions. Fresh whole blood from about eleven HLA-typed healthy donors served as the source for isolating PBMCs. To map where alloreactive clones came from, CD4+ regulatory T cells in the unstimulated state were FACS-sorted. Between the V and J ends, shortened by 4 bases and 1 base respectively, the junction contains 9 bases. The CDR3 holds 14 amino acids from the cysteine to the phenylalanine. The entry retains the CDR3 DNA only, 42 bases that are in frame from base 1. From a lookup of the germline V gene, CDR1 and CDR2 are SGHTA and FQGNSA. Notes on this clone: It has no known antigen specificity. Per-nucleotide qualities are absent, and no much larger clonotype sits a single base away.

The sequenced sample consisted of Tregs sorted from blood. The clonotype originates from a human donor in good health. The sequence links TRBV7-2 to TRBJ2-3; tentative D gene TRBD1, with 6 bases matching. The CDR3 in this case is CASSSWTGTDTQYF. The nucleotide sequence is TGTGCCAGCAGCTCGTGGACAGGCACAGATACGCAGTATTTT.